This T cell receptor beta chain was observed in a study of response to subunit inactivated influenza vaccine. Broader study findings: T cells newly recruited by each seasonal influenza vaccination are few, the authors suggested.

The germline CDR1 and CDR2 sequences are SGHDN and FVKESK. Trimming shortened V by 4 bases and J by 0 bases, and 13 bases separated the two germline ends. The CDR3 length is 15 residues. TCRdb analysed the RT-PCR reads with MiXCR anew, one entry per CDR3 protein. In the table there are under 500,000 distinct CDR3 sequences, 9.5% to 12% of which are singletons. Worth noting for this clonotype: The antigen is not known.

This TCR came from a man aged 50-59 years who received an inactivated influenza vaccine. This material consisted of PBMCs from blood, taken more than 35 days after vaccination. The V call is TRBV14, the J call TRBJ2-7; the D gene is possibly TRBD2 (6 bases). CDR3 in amino acids: CASSRSSGSSYEQYF. CDR3 coding DNA: TGTGCCAGCAGCCGTAGTAGCGGAAGCTCCTACGAGCAGTACTTC.